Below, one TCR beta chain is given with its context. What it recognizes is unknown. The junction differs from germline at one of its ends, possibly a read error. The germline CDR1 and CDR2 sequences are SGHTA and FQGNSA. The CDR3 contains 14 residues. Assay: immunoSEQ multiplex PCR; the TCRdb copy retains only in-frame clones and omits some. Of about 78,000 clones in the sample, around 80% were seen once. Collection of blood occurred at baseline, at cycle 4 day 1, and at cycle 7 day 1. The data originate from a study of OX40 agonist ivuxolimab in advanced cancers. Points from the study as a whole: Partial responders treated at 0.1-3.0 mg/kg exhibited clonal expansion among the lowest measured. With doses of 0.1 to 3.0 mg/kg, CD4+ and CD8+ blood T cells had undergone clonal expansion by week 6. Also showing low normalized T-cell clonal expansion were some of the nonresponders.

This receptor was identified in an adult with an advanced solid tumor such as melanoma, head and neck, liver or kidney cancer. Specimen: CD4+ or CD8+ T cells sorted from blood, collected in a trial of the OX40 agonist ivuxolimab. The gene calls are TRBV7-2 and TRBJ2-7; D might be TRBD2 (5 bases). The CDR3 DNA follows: TGTGCCGGCAGCTCGTCGAGCGGAACCTACGAGCAGTACTTC. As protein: CAGSSSSGTYEQYF.